This T cell receptor beta chain comes out of a study of CD8 T cell repertoires and HIV-1 epitope variants. Study as a whole: Separate wells received one of Twenty-five Gag or Nef variant peptides. Controls were a CMV, EBV and flu peptide pool, Ebola AY9 negative control, and no-peptide well. Epitopes were three Gag families plus Nef HW9 and YT9.

Assay used: immunoSEQ multiplex PCR; TCRdb lists only in-frame clones, some missing. Of 5,600 or so clones listed, 50% to 80% are singletons. This CDR3 is 15 amino acids long. J lost 5 bases, V lost 6 bases, and 10 bases had no gene match. In germline, CDR1 is MNHEY, CDR2 SVGAGI. This clone turned up a few times. No antigen is known for it. Notes on the study in general: Most of the nine antigen-specific clonotypes appeared cross-reactive to autologous or escape variants.

The TCR was taken from a male donor with HIV. Material for sequencing was cultured CD8+ T cells derived from PBMCs. The J gene is TRBJ2-7, the V gene TRBV6-5; 10 bases line up with TRBD1. The DNA for the CDR3 is TGTGCCAGCAGGACAGGGGGCCGCCTCTTCCACGAGCAGTACTTC. This translates into CASRTGGRLFHEQYF.